This passage covers 14 T cell receptor beta chains from one sample sequenced in a study of siplizumab effects on memory and regulatory T cells. Profiled with immunoSEQ multiplex PCR; TCRdb holds only in-frame clones, not every one. The profile covers some 97,000 clones, with approximately 94% appearing a single time and 1% to 1.5% taken by the ten largest. What was sequenced was non-Treg CD4+ T cells sorted from blood. These receptors were obtained from a human donor in good health.

V usage is TRBV6-1 and J usage is TRBJ2-1; D is unclear. There are 14 residues in the CDR3. V lost 5 bases and J lost 11, with 19 bases in between. CDR1 is MNHNS, CDR2 SASEGT, per germline. CDR3 nucleotides: TGTGCCAGCAGTTTTACATTGGCCTCCGCGCAGCAGTTCTTC. This translates into CASSFTLASAQQFF.

The chain has TRBV18 and TRBJ1-2, with TRBD1 as a possible D gene (6 bases). Germline V gene lookup returns CDR1 KGHSH and CDR2 LQKENI. The CDR3 length is 16 residues. V gave up 6 bases and J gave up 0 bases, with 17 bases separating them. This CDR3 reads CASSQLRQDSNYGYTF. As DNA, the CDR3 is TGTGCCAGCTCCCAACTCAGACAGGATTCTAACTATGGCTACACCTTC.

This clone has only one observation. The chain links TRBV14 to TRBJ2-1; D uncertain. The V gene's germline CDR1 is SGHDN and CDR2 FVKESK. The CDR3 sequence is 15 residues long. V was pared by 4 bases and J by 8 bases, with 18 bases between. The CDR3 sequence is CASSPIAREVDEQFF. Written as DNA, the CDR3 is TGTGCCAGCAGCCCGATTGCCCGTGAGGTCGATGAGCAGTTCTTC.

The gene calls are TRBV14 and TRBJ2-2; D remains unclear. V dropped 3 bases and J dropped 6 bases, with 8 bases sitting between them. The CDR3 spans 13 residues. Germline values: CDR1 SGHDN, CDR2 FVKESK. CDR3 sequence reads: CASSQAGSGELFF. CDR3 in DNA: TGTGCCAGCAGCCAGGCCGGTTCCGGGGAGCTGTTTTTT.

CDR3 region: CASSPAGRAFF. Written as DNA, the CDR3 is TGTGCCAGCAGCCCGGCGGGTCGAGCTTTCTTT. The genes are TRBV7-9 and TRBJ1-1; D remains ambiguous. CDR1 SEHNR and CDR2 FQNEAQ come from the germline V gene (reference sequence). V shed 5 bases and J shed 10 bases, with 11 bases lying between them. The CDR3 is made up of 11 amino acids.

The chain carries TRBV5-4 and TRBJ2-7; D possibly corresponds to TRBD1 (6 bases). V was clipped by 3 bases and J by 2 bases, with 12 bases between them. The CDR3 consists of 14 residues. Germline values: CDR1 SGHNT, CDR2 YYREEE (reference sequence). CDR3 region: CASSSKQGTYEQYF. DNA of the CDR3: TGTGCCAGCAGCTCCAAACAGGGCACCTACGAGCAGTACTTC.

The CDR3 region has the DNA TGCGCCAGCAGTGGACCTCCGGGCGGGAGCTCAGATACGCAGTATTTT. Residues: CASSGPPGGSSDTQYF. The gene calls are TRBV10-1 and TRBJ2-3; 7 bases fit TRBD2. Unmatched junction bases numbered 11, after V lost 4 bases and J lost 4 bases. CDR1 is WNHNN and CDR2 is SYGVQD in the germline V gene (reference sequence). This CDR3 has 16 residues.

This clone was seen just once. The DNA of the CDR3 is TGTGCCAGCAGCCGCTGGGGCTACAATGAGCAGTTCTTC. This gives the protein CASSRWGYNEQFF. V is TRBV11-3 and J is TRBJ2-1, with D hard to call. The V gene's germline CDR1 is SGHNT and CDR2 YENEEA. Trimming cost V 5 bases and J 3 bases, with 8 bases left between them. The CDR3 spans 13 residues. Full variable domain (rest looked up from reference TRBV11-3 and TRBJ2-1): EAGVVQSPRYKIIEKKQPVAFWCNPISGHNTLYWYLQNLGQGPELLIRYENEEAVDDSQLPKDRFSAERLKGVDSTLKIQPAELGDSAVYLCASSRWGYNEQFFGPGTRLTVL.

For this clone: The junction differs from germline at one of its ends, possibly a read error. The same CDR3 also results from other DNA sequences found in this sample. The CDR3 region has the DNA TGTGCCAGCAGCACGGAAGGACTAGCGCGAACTAAAGAGACCCAATACTTC. It is translated as CASSTEGLARTKETQYF. The gene calls are TRBV13 and TRBJ2-5; 9 bases line up with TRBD2. The CDR3 loop spans 17 amino acids. The germline V gene encodes CDR1 PRHDT and CDR2 FYEKMQ (reference sequence).

The chain uses TRBV5-1 and TRBJ2-1; possibly TRBD2 for D (6 bases). V was trimmed by 1 base and J by 8 bases, leaving 19 bases between them. The length of the CDR3 is 16 residues. The germline CDR1 and CDR2 sequences are SGHRS and YFSETQ. CDR3 region: CASSLMASESSDEQFF. The CDR3 DNA reads TGCGCCAGCAGCTTGATGGCTAGCGAGAGTAGCGATGAGCAGTTCTTC. The full variable domain, completed using reference TRBV5-1 and TRBJ2-1, is KAGVTQTPRYLIKTRGQQVTLSCSPISGHRSVSWYQQTPGQGLQFLFEYFSETQRNKGNFPGRFSGRQFSNSRSEMNVSTLELGDSALYLCASSLMASESSDEQFFGPGTRLTVL.

The V and J genes are TRBV2 and TRBJ1-2; perhaps TRBD1 as D (6 bases). Trimming left V 3 bases short and J 4 bases short, with 12 bases between. CDR1 SNHLY and CDR2 FYNNEI come from the germline V gene. The CDR3 has 14 amino acids. In DNA, the CDR3 is TGTGCCAGCAGTGATAAATCAGGGGTCTATGGCTACACCTTC. This gives the protein CASSDKSGVYGYTF.

This chain links TRBV2 with TRBJ2-3; TRBD1 matches 7 bases. The CDR3 spans 13 residues. V trimming: 6 bases; J trimming: 4 bases; junction bases outside the gene matches: 4. The germline CDR1 and CDR2 sequences are SNHLY and FYNNEI. The CDR3 region has the DNA TGTGCCAGCAGCACAGGGGCGGCAGATACGCAGTATTTT. Translated, it gives CASSTGAADTQYF.

With regard to this clone: Different DNA sequences within this sample yield the same CDR3. The chain couples TRBV28 to TRBJ2-5; unclear D gene. The CDR3 length is 14 residues. In germline, CDR1 is MDHEN, CDR2 SYDVKM. V dropped 5 bases and J dropped 1 base, with 11 bases sitting between them. The CDR3 protein is CASSRQNTQETQYF. DNA of the CDR3: TGTGCCAGCAGTCGGCAGAACACCCAAGAGACCCAGTACTTC.

The chain joins TRBV2 to TRBJ2-2; D is ambiguous. Germline assignment: CDR1 SNHLY and CDR2 FYNNEI. Trimming left V 4 bases short and J 6 bases short, with 9 bases between. The CDR3 extends over 13 amino acids. The CDR3 nucleotides read TGTGCCAGCAGTGGAGACATCTCCGGGGAGCTGTTTTTT. Protein: CASSGDISGELFF.